What follows are 6 T cell receptor beta chains derived from one specimen sequenced in a study of blood T cell repertoires in COVID-19. The repertoire was sequenced with immunoSEQ multiplex PCR; TCRdb's copy has only in-frame clones and lacks some. The repertoire has 50,000 to 65,000 clones, around 88% of them found once; the top ten carry roughly 6.7%. Sample: peripheral blood. These TCRs come from a human donor in a cohort sampled during active COVID-19.

The rearrangement links TRBV5-1 to TRBJ1-6; D unclear. The CDR3 is 16 residues long. The germline V gene encodes CDR1 SGHRS and CDR2 YFSETQ. The germline V and J ends were trimmed by 0 bases and 0 bases, with 7 bases remaining between them. CDR3 sequence (DNA): TGCGCCAGCAGCTTGGGCGGCTTCTCCTATAATTCACCCCTCCACTTT. It specifies CASSLGGFSYNSPLHF.

V is TRBV11-2 and J is TRBJ1-1; D is uncertain. Germline V lookup: CDR1 SGHAT, CDR2 FQNNGV. V lost 1 base to trimming and J lost 0 bases, with 6 bases between them. The CDR3 spans 14 residues. The CDR3 sequence: CASSLGYLNTEAFF. Written as DNA, the CDR3 is TGTGCCAGCAGCTTAGGCTACCTGAACACTGAAGCTTTCTTT.

V is TRBV6-5 and J is TRBJ2-1; 13 nucleotides agree with TRBD2. This CDR3 region has 15 residues. In germline, CDR1 is MNHEY, CDR2 SVGAGI. V gave up 7 bases and J gave up 5 bases; unmatched junction bases: 5. In nucleotides, the CDR3 is TGTGCCAGCAAACTAGCGGGAGGGGGGGACAATGAGCAGTTCTTC. Its protein product is CASKLAGGGDNEQFF.

The V and J genes are TRBV3-1 (or the pseudogene TRBV3-2) and TRBJ1-2, with 7 bases matching TRBD1. The CDR3 contains 15 residues. The germline CDR1 and CDR2 sequences are LGHDT and YNNKEL (reference sequence). The trim removed 4 bases at V and 6 bases at J, leaving 11 bases unmatched. CDR3 bases: TGTGCCAGCAGCCGCGGTAGGGGGCGCCCCGATGGCTACACCTTC. It yields the protein CASSRGRGRPDGYTF.

The chain links TRBV27 to TRBJ2-7, with 8 bases identical to TRBD2. The V gene end was trimmed by 3 bases and the J gene end by 4 bases; junction bases not matched to a gene: 11. This CDR3 has 16 residues. Germline CDR1 MNHEY, CDR2 SMNVEV (reference sequence). The CDR3 spells CASSFRGQRERYEQYF. CDR3 coding DNA: TGTGCCAGCAGTTTCAGGGGCCAGCGGGAGAGGTACGAGCAGTACTTC.

The rearrangement links TRBV19 to TRBJ2-7, with 8 bases matching TRBD2. The CDR3 consists of 15 residues. V gave up 3 bases and J gave up 5 bases; unmatched junction bases: 9. Germline V lookup: CDR1 LNHDA, CDR2 SQIVND (reference sequence). The CDR3 loop reads CASSIPGRARNEQYF. In DNA form, the CDR3 reads TGTGCCAGTAGTATCCCCGGGAGGGCGAGGAACGAGCAGTACTTC. Based on the CDR3 plus reference TRBV19 and TRBJ2-7, the full variable domain is DGGITQSPKYLFRKEGQNVTLSCEQNLNHDAMYWYRQDPGQGLRLIYYSQIVNDFQKGDIAEGYSVSREKKESFPLTVTSAQKNPTAFYLCASSIPGRARNEQYFGPGTRLTVT.